Described below is a single TCR beta chain sequence and its context. It was with unique molecular identifiers that the TCRbeta library was prepared. Via MiXCR, TCRdb re-called the PCR reads, giving one row per CDR3 protein. Here the sample spans approximately 400,000 distinct CDR3 sequences, about a tenth being singletons. The sample is drawn from a study of T-cell reconstitution after alpha-beta-depleted transplantation in children. The material sequenced was PBMCs from the stem cell graft donor, taken from the stem cell graft. The sequence was collected from a human donor who donated a stem cell graft to a child with acute myeloid leukemia.

The CDR3: CASSTTGWNQPQHF. The CDR3 DNA follows: TGTGCCAGCAGCACGACAGGGTGGAATCAGCCCCAGCATTTT. V gene TRBV12-3 or TRBV12-4 combines with J gene TRBJ1-5; 7 nucleotides match TRBD1. V was pared by 6 bases and J by 4 bases, with 6 bases of the junction left unmatched. This CDR3 comprises 14 residues.